One and the same sample provided the 27 T cell receptor beta chains below, sequenced in a study of cytomegalovirus exposure and HLA in healthy donors. The PCR contained 60 Vbeta and 13 Jbeta primers. Clones were read by immunoSEQ multiplex PCR, and TCRdb kept only the in-frame ones, dropping some. The sample has 100,000 or so clones, just under 80% seen once; the top ten hold 1% to 1.5%. Sequencing input: PBMCs. These receptors all come from a man under 40 in good health and CMV-seronegative.

This chain links TRBV6-1 with TRBJ2-5, with D perhaps TRBD2 (5 bases). Germline-derived CDR1 and CDR2 are MNHNS and SASEGT. Trimming stripped 5 bases from V and 5 bases from J, with 6 bases between. The CDR3 is 11 amino acids. In nucleotides, the CDR3 is TGTGCCAGCAGTCAGCGGGAGACCCAGTACTTC. It encodes CASSQRETQYF.

This chain links TRBV19 with TRBJ1-2; 8 bases line up with TRBD1. CDR1 is LNHDA and CDR2 is SQIVND in the germline V gene (reference sequence). CDR3 size: 14 residues. The V gene end was trimmed by 6 bases and the J gene end by 0 bases; junction bases not matched to a gene: 3. CDR3 loop: CASRAGGSNYGYTF. The DNA of the CDR3 is TGTGCCAGTAGAGCAGGGGGCTCTAACTATGGCTACACCTTC.

The chain recombines TRBV9 with TRBJ2-5; 14 positions agree with TRBD2. The CDR3 totals 16 residues. Looked up from germline, CDR1 is SGDLS and CDR2 is YYNGEE. Trimming took 2 bases from V and 5 from J; bases not matched to a gene: 5. CDR3 bases: TGTGCCAGCAGCGTCGGGACTAGCGGGAGCACTGAGACCCAGTACTTC. Amino acids: CASSVGTSGSTETQYF.

The CDR3, as DNA: TGTGCCAGCAGCTTAGACTTTTGGAGCACCCAGTACTTC. As protein: CASSLDFWSTQYF. The chain is built from TRBV11-2 and TRBJ2-5; no clear D. This CDR3 region has 13 residues. The V end was cut by 0 bases, the J end by 8 bases, with 10 bases between. Germline V lookup: CDR1 SGHAT, CDR2 FQNNGV.

This chain uses TRBV30 with TRBJ2-1, with D perhaps matching TRBD1 (5 bases). This CDR3 has 14 amino acids. V was trimmed by 5 bases and J by 0 bases, leaving 11 bases between them. The germline CDR1 and CDR2 sequences are GTSNPN and SVGIG (reference sequence). CDR3 sequence (DNA): TGTGCCTGGGTCAGGGTGAGCTCCTACAATGAGCAGTTCTTC. As protein: CAWVRVSSYNEQFF.

The rearrangement links TRBV11-2 to TRBJ1-3, with D perhaps matching TRBD1 (6 bases). The V end was cut by 7 bases, the J end by 4 bases, with 11 bases between. The CDR3 totals 13 residues. The germline CDR1 and CDR2 sequences are SGHAT and FQNNGV. The CDR3 sequence: CASTWTEGNTIYF. The CDR3, as DNA: TGTGCCAGCACCTGGACAGAAGGAAACACCATATATTTT.

V and J are TRBV28 and TRBJ1-5; D gene ambiguous. V lost 8 bases and J lost 6, with 8 bases in between. This CDR3 region has 11 residues. Germline V gene lookup returns CDR1 MDHEN and CDR2 SYDVKM. The CDR3 DNA follows: TGTGCCAGCCGTACGGGTCAGCCCCAGCATTTT. It codes for CASRTGQPQHF.

This sequence joins TRBV19 and TRBJ2-7, with TRBD2 matching over 7 bases. Germline V gene data show CDR1 as LNHDA and CDR2 as SQIVND (reference sequence). V shed 3 bases, J shed 7 bases, and the junction held 0 bases outside the gene matches. The CDR3 extends over 11 amino acids. This chain's CDR3 is CASSIGGEQYF. As DNA, the CDR3 is TGTGCCAGTAGTATCGGGGGGGAGCAGTACTTC. Filled out from reference TRBV19 and TRBJ2-7, the complete variable domain reads DGGITQSPKYLFRKEGQNVTLSCEQNLNHDAMYWYRQDPGQGLRLIYYSQIVNDFQKGDIAEGYSVSREKKESFPLTVTSAQKNPTAFYLCASSIGGEQYFGPGTRLTVT.

The CDR3 loop reads CASSLGQGEKLFF. The CDR3, as DNA: TGTGCCAGCAGTCTCGGACAGGGGGAAAAACTGTTTTTT. V and J are TRBV2 and TRBJ1-4; TRBD1 matches at 9 bases. Germline V CDR1 and CDR2: SNHLY, FYNNEI. The CDR3 extends over 13 amino acids. Germline trimming cut 5 bases from V and 8 bases from J; bases unmatched to any gene: 3. The whole variable domain, remainder taken from reference TRBV2 and TRBJ1-4, is EPEVTQTPSHQVTQMGQEVILRCVPISNHLYFYWYRQILGQKVEFLVSFYNNEISEKSEIFDDQFSVERPDGSNFTLKIRSTKLEDSAMYFCASSLGQGEKLFFGSGTQLSVL.

This chain links TRBV5-1 with TRBJ2-3, with 12 positions matching TRBD2. From germline, CDR1 is SGHRS and CDR2 YFSETQ. The CDR3 length is 16 residues. J gave up 2 bases and V 4 bases, and 5 bases lay outside the gene matches. Here the CDR3 reads CASSPSSGRVTDTQYF. The CDR3, as DNA: TGCGCCAGCAGCCCCTCTAGCGGGAGGGTCACAGATACGCAGTATTTT.

The V and J genes are TRBV10-3 and TRBJ2-7; 9 positions match TRBD1. This CDR3 is built from 16 residues. The V and J ends lost 0 bases and 2 bases, in that order; junction bases with no gene match: 5. Germline CDR1 is ENHRY and CDR2 is SYGVKD. CDR3 nucleotide sequence: TGTGCCATCAGTGAGTCGGGGGGACAGGGTACCTACGAGCAGTACTTC. This sequence encodes CAISESGGQGTYEQYF.

The rearrangement links TRBV7-2 to TRBJ1-3; D ambiguous. Trimming took off 5 bases at V and 2 bases at J, with 10 bases between the two ends. The germline V gene has CDR1 SGHTA and CDR2 FQGNSA. The CDR3 runs to 14 residues. CDR3 in DNA: TGTGCCAGCAGCCCCCCCGGGACTGGAAACACCATATATTTT. Translating it yields CASSPPGTGNTIYF.

V and J are TRBV14 and TRBJ2-1; possible D gene TRBD1, 7 bases. Between the trimmed V and J ends, which lost 0 bases and 10 bases, there was a span of 10 bases. CDR3 length equals 13 residues. Germline-derived CDR1 and CDR2 are SGHDN and FVKESK. Here the CDR3 DNA reads TGTGCCAGCAGCCAAGACAGGGGGGTCGAGCAGTTCTTC. It codes for CASSQDRGVEQFF.

V and J are TRBV7-6 and TRBJ2-1, with TRBD2 matching over 11 bases. V trimming: 0 bases; J trimming: 10 bases; junction bases outside the gene matches: 5. The CDR3 is made up of 15 amino acids. The germline CDR1 and CDR2 sequences are SGHVS and FNYEAQ. The CDR3, as DNA: TGTGCCAGCAGCTTAGCCGGGACTAGCGGAAAGGAGCAGTTCTTC. It translates to CASSLAGTSGKEQFF.

For this clone: Other nucleotide sequences from this sample produce the same CDR3. CDR3 residues: CASSPPGGYEQYF. The CDR3 DNA is TGTGCCAGCTCACCACCAGGGGGCTACGAGCAGTACTTC. J is TRBJ2-7 and V is TRBV18; TRBD1 is a possible D gene (6 bases). Germline CDR1 and CDR2: KGHSH and LQKENI. The CDR3 contains 13 residues. V was pared by 0 bases and J by 3 bases, with 6 bases between.

The rearrangement links TRBV10-2 to TRBJ1-1, with D possibly matching TRBD1 (5 bases). V shed 2 bases and J shed 1 base, with 11 bases lying between them. CDR1 is WSHSY and CDR2 is SAAADI in the germline V gene. The CDR3 length is 15 residues. DNA of the CDR3: TGCGCCAGCAGTGAGCTGGGCAGGGAGAACACTGAAGCTTTCTTT. Its translation is CASSELGRENTEAFF.

This clone was seen more than once but under ten times. The chain recombines TRBV7-9 with TRBJ2-5; 7 nucleotides agree with TRBD1. There are 14 residues in the CDR3. Losses at the gene ends were 4 bases for V and 3 bases for J; bases not matched to a gene: 5. Germline CDR1 reads SEHNR; CDR2 reads FQNEAQ (reference sequence). The CDR3, as DNA: TGTGCCAGCAGCTCCAGGACAGGAGAAGAGACCCAGTACTTC. Protein sequence: CASSSRTGEETQYF.

DNA for the CDR3: TGTGCCAGCAGCGAGCGGACTAGCGGGGGGTATAATGAGCAGTTCTTC. It yields the protein CASSERTSGGYNEQFF. The chain links TRBV9 to TRBJ2-1; TRBD2 matches at 14 bases. Unmatched junction bases numbered 6, after V lost 3 bases and J lost 7 bases. This CDR3 region has 16 residues. CDR1 SGDLS and CDR2 YYNGEE come from the germline V gene.

The chain joins TRBV5-1 to TRBJ2-3, with a tentative D call TRBD1 (6 bases). Germline V lookup: CDR1 SGHRS, CDR2 YFSETQ. Trimming shortened V by 3 bases and J by 5 bases, and 13 bases separated the two germline ends. The CDR3 consists of 14 residues. The CDR3 here is CASSWAIGGDTQYF. The CDR3 region has the DNA TGCGCCAGCAGCTGGGCGATAGGGGGAGATACGCAGTATTTT.

The rearrangement uses TRBV6-5 and TRBJ1-2; 10 bases fit TRBD1. Germline CDR1 and CDR2: MNHEY and SVGAGI. Trimming at V came to 0 bases and at J to 5 bases, leaving 0 bases not matched to a gene. The CDR3 covers 14 residues. In nucleotides, the CDR3 is TGTGCCAGCAGTTACTCGGACAGGGGGTATGGCTACACCTTC. Its protein is CASSYSDRGYGYTF.

The chain carries TRBV5-6 and TRBJ1-1, with D possibly being TRBD1 (6 bases). Trimming cost V 7 bases and J 0 bases, with 10 bases left between them. Germline CDR1 is SGHDT and CDR2 is YYEEEE. The length of the CDR3 is 13 residues. CDR3 nucleotides: TGTGCCAGCCGCGGACAGTTGAACACTGAAGCTTTCTTT. Translated: CASRGQLNTEAFF.

V usage is TRBV7-9 and J usage is TRBJ1-4; 8 bases fit TRBD1. The CDR3 runs to 17 residues. The V segment lost 2 bases and the J segment 6 bases; nucleotides outside the gene matches: 11. The germline CDR1 and CDR2 sequences are SEHNR and FQNEAQ (reference sequence). DNA for the CDR3: TGTGCCAGCAGCTTACCCCCAGCGACAGGGGAGGATGAAAAACTGTTTTTT. It codes for CASSLPPATGEDEKLFF.

The V call is TRBV9, the J call TRBJ2-2; TRBD1 matches at 12 bases. The CDR3 consists of 19 residues. Looked up from germline, CDR1 is SGDLS and CDR2 is YYNGEE. The V gene end was trimmed by 3 bases and the J gene end by 4 bases; junction bases not matched to a gene: 13. The CDR3 nucleotides are TGTGCCAGCAGCGAGGGACAGGGGGCAACTAGCGGGCCCACCGGGGAGCTGTTTTTT. It codes for CASSEGQGATSGPTGELFF.

V usage is TRBV7-8 and J usage is TRBJ1-4, with TRBD1 as a possible D gene (6 bases). With 5 bases removed from V and 4 bases from J, the gap between germline ends came to 17 bases. CDR1 is SGHVS, CDR2 FQNEAQ, per germline. This CDR3 has 16 residues. The CDR3 sequence: CASSPQRGFNNEKLFF. CDR3 coding DNA: TGTGCCAGCAGCCCGCAGAGGGGGTTTAATAATGAAAAACTGTTTTTT.

The V and J genes are TRBV21-1 and TRBJ1-1; TRBD1, the D gene given by the table, was not confirmed from the DNA. TRBV21-1 is annotated as a pseudogene. The CDR3 runs 15 residues. The CDR3 DNA is TGTGCCAGCAGCAAAAATGGAGGGGGCTTCTCTGAAGCTTTCTTT. Its translation is CASSKNGGGFSEAFF.

CDR3 protein: CARTGTSGLNEQFF. CDR3 bases: TGTGCCAGAACCGGGACTAGCGGGTTGAATGAGCAGTTCTTC. The rearrangement joins TRBV2 to TRBJ2-1, with 12 positions matching TRBD2. The CDR3 extends over 14 amino acids. CDR1 and CDR2 from the germline V gene are SNHLY and FYNNEI. V gave up 9 bases and J gave up 7 bases; unmatched junction bases: 7.

This chain links TRBV9 with TRBJ1-6; 7 nucleotides agree with TRBD1. V was pared by 2 bases and J by 6 bases, with 5 bases of the junction left unmatched. The CDR3 sequence is 15 residues long. Per the germline V gene, CDR1 is SGDLS and CDR2 is YYNGEE. CDR3 sequence: CASSVRQGPNSPLHF. The CDR3 region has the DNA TGTGCCAGCAGCGTGAGACAGGGACCTAATTCACCCCTCCACTTT. The full variable domain, completed using reference TRBV9 and TRBJ1-6, is DSGVTQTPKHLITATGQRVTLRCSPRSGDLSVYWYQQSLDQGLQFLIQYYNGEERAKGNILERFSAQQFPDLHSELNLSSLELGDSALYFCASSVRQGPNSPLHFGNGTRLTVT.